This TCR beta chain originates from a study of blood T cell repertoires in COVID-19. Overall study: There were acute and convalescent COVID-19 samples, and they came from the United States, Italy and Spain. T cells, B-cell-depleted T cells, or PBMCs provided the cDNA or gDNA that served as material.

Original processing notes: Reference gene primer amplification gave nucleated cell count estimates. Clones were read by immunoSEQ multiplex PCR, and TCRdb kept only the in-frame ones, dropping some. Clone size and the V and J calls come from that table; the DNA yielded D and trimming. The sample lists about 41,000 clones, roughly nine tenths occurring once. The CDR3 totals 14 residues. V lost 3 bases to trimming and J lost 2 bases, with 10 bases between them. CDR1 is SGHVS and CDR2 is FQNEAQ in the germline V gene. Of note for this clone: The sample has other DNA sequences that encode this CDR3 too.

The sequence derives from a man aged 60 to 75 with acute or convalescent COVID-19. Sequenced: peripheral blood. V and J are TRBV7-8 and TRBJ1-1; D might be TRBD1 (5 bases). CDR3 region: CASSFQGPNTEAFF. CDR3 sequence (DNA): TGTGCCAGCAGCTTCCAGGGCCCCAACACTGAAGCTTTCTTT. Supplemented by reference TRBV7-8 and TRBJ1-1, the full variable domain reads GAGVSQSPRYKVAKRGQDVALRCDPISGHVSLFWYQQALGQGPEFLTYFQNEAQLDKSGLPSDRFFAERPEGSVSTLKIQRTQQEDSAVYLCASSFQGPNTEAFFGQGTRLTVV.